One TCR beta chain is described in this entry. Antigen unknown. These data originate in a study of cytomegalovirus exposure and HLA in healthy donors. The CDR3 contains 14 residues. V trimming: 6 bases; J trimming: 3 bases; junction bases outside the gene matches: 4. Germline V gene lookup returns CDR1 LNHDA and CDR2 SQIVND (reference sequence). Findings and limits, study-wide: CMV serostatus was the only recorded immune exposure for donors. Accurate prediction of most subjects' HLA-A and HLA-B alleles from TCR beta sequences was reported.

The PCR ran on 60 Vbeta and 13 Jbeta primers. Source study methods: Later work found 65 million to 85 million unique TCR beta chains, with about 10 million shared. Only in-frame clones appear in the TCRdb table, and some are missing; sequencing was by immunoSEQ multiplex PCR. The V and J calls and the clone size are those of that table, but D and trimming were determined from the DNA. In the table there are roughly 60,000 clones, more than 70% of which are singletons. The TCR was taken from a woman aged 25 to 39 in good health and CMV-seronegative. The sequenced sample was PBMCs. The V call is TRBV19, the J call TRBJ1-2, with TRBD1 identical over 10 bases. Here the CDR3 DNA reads TGTGCCAGTAGAGCGACAGGGGGCTACTATGGCTACACCTTC. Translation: CASRATGGYYGYTF.